A single sample is the source of the 29 T cell receptor beta chains below, sequenced in a study of blood T cell repertoires in COVID-19. The table came from immunoSEQ multiplex PCR; TCRdb's copy has only in-frame clones and leaves some out. There are about 130,000 clones in the sample; 60% to 80% occur only once, and roughly 9.8% lies in the top ten. Input material: peripheral blood. Receptors were obtained from a man in his fifties or sixties who had recovered from COVID-19.

The chain uses TRBV7-3 and TRBJ1-2; 10 nucleotides agree with TRBD1. Germline CDR1 SGHTA, CDR2 FQGTGA. The CDR3 runs 13 residues. The junction had 4 bases not matched to a gene; V was cut back by 5 bases and J by 7 bases. CDR3 DNA sequence: TGTGCCAGCAGCCCGACAGGGGGCCCTGGCTACACCTTC. As protein: CASSPTGGPGYTF.

The rearrangement links TRBV7-3 to TRBJ2-3; no clear D gene. This CDR3 has 14 amino acids. With 2 bases removed from V and 4 bases from J, the gap between germline ends came to 10 bases. Germline CDR1 reads SGHTA; CDR2 reads FQGTGA. DNA of the CDR3: TGTGCCAGCAGCTTAGGCCGCCAGGCAGATACGCAGTATTTT. Translated, it gives CASSLGRQADTQYF.

The genes are TRBV27 and TRBJ2-1, with D unresolved. Deletions cut 4 bases from V and 8 bases from J, with 12 bases between. Germline CDR1 and CDR2: MNHEY and SMNVEV (reference sequence). The CDR3 is 13 residues long. The CDR3: CASSSPVRHEQFF. The CDR3 nucleotides read TGTGCCAGCAGTTCTCCCGTGAGGCATGAGCAGTTCTTC.

The J gene is TRBJ1-6, the V gene TRBV30; 7 bases match TRBD1. V gave up 0 bases and J gave up 2 bases; unmatched junction bases: 7. CDR1 is GTSNPN, CDR2 SVGIG, per germline (reference sequence). CDR3 length: 17 amino acids. CDR3 in amino acids: CAWSVRSTGTYNSPLHF. The CDR3 bases are TGTGCCTGGAGTGTCCGTTCGACAGGGACCTATAATTCACCCCTCCACTTT.

This chain connects TRBV6-2 or TRBV6-3 to TRBJ1-5, with D possibly TRBD1 on 6 matching bases. Trimming took 4 bases from V and 5 from J, leaving 9 bases between them. The CDR3 runs 13 residues. CDR1 and CDR2 (germline): MNHEY, SVGEGT. CDR3 nucleotides: TGTGCCAGCAGTTGGGACATGGATCAGCCCCAGCATTTT. It is translated as CASSWDMDQPQHF.

The V and J genes are TRBV12-5 and TRBJ1-1; 10 nucleotides line up with TRBD1. The J segment lost 5 bases and the V segment lost 7 bases, leaving 7 bases of the junction unmatched. CDR1 and CDR2 from the germline V gene are LGHNT and FRNRAP. The CDR3 is 14 amino acids. CDR3 nucleotides: TGTGCTAGTGCCCGGGACAGGGGTTTTACTGAAGCTTTCTTT. Residues: CASARDRGFTEAFF.

CDR3 sequence reads: CASSLRRQGGGDTQYF. CDR3 bases: TGTGCCAGCAGCTTGCGTAGGCAGGGGGGTGGAGATACGCAGTATTTT. The V and J genes are TRBV5-5 and TRBJ2-3; D possibly corresponds to TRBD1 (7 bases). Germline V gives CDR1 SGHKS, CDR2 YYEKEE (reference sequence). This CDR3 region has 16 residues. V was shortened by 1 base and J by 5 bases, with 17 bases between the two germline ends. Drawing the rest from reference TRBV5-5 and TRBJ2-3, the complete variable domain is DAGVTQSPTHLIKTRGQQVTLRCSPISGHKSVSWYQQVLGQGPQFIFQYYEKEERGRGNFPDRFSARQFPNYSSELNVNALLLGDSALYLCASSLRRQGGGDTQYFGPGTRLTVL.

The chain carries TRBV5-4 and TRBJ1-3, with TRBD1 matching over 7 bases. The CDR3 is made up of 15 amino acids. Trimming cost V 3 bases and J 0 bases; bases outside gene matches: 3. Germline V lookup: CDR1 SGHNT, CDR2 YYREEE (reference sequence). The CDR3 loop is CASSSGQTSGNTIYF. CDR3 DNA: TGTGCCAGCAGCTCGGGACAGACCTCTGGAAACACCATATATTTT.

This clone was counted a few times. The V and J genes are TRBV13 and TRBJ2-4; D is uncertain. Per germline, CDR1 PRHDT and CDR2 FYEKMQ (reference sequence). V shed 1 base and J shed 4 bases, with 8 bases lying between them. The CDR3 has 14 residues. CDR3 sequence reads: CASSLVFRKNIQYF. CDR3 nucleotide sequence: TGTGCCAGCAGCTTAGTTTTCAGAAAAAACATTCAGTACTTC.

This rearrangement joins TRBV2 to TRBJ1-1; a weak D match, TRBD1 (6 bases). The CDR3 covers 12 residues. In germline, CDR1 is SNHLY, CDR2 FYNNEI. Trimming pared 5 bases from V and 5 bases from J, leaving 9 bases between. The CDR3 DNA is TGTGCCAGCAGTCAGGGGTTGACTGAAGCTTTCTTT. This encodes CASSQGLTEAFF.

This chain joins TRBV7-2 and TRBJ2-1, with TRBD2 identical over 10 bases. The germline CDR1 and CDR2 sequences are SGHTA and FQGNSA. The CDR3 extends over 16 amino acids. Losses at the gene ends were 3 bases for V and 2 bases for J; bases not matched to a gene: 4. The CDR3 is CASSFLAGGTYNEQFF. CDR3 in DNA: TGTGCCAGCAGCTTTTTAGCGGGAGGTACCTACAATGAGCAGTTCTTC.

The DNA of the CDR3 is TGTGCCAGTAGTATACATGCATCGGTGAACACTGAAGCTTTCTTT. Translated: CASSIHASVNTEAFF. This chain joins TRBV19 and TRBJ1-1; D remains ambiguous. Trimming shortened V by 2 bases and J by 0 bases, and 10 bases separated the two germline ends. In germline, CDR1 is LNHDA, CDR2 SQIVND (reference sequence). This CDR3 region has 15 residues.

The chain joins TRBV6-6 to TRBJ2-2; 11 bases match TRBD2. Germline CDR1 MNHNY, CDR2 SVGAGI (reference sequence). The ends lost 6 bases at V and 6 bases at J; junction bases unmatched: 6. The CDR3 runs 15 residues. Written as DNA, the CDR3 is TGTGCCAGCAGCCTCCTAGCGGGGGGCTCCGGGGAGCTGTTTTTT. Residues: CASSLLAGGSGELFF.

This sequence joins TRBV11-2 and TRBJ2-7; D is perhaps TRBD1 (6 bases). The CDR3 covers 15 residues. Trimming removed 0 bases at V and 2 bases at J, with 11 bases between. Germline V gene data show CDR1 as SGHAT and CDR2 as FQNNGV. In DNA form, the CDR3 reads TGTGCCAGCAGCTTAGAAGTTGGGGGCCCCTACGAGCAGTACTTC. It codes for CASSLEVGGPYEQYF.

The rearrangement uses TRBV11-3 and TRBJ2-7; the match to TRBD1 covers 7 bases. CDR1 and CDR2 from the germline V gene are SGHNT and YENEEA. The CDR3 totals 15 residues. The junction had 3 bases not matched to a gene; V was cut back by 1 base and J by 0 bases. The CDR3 DNA sequence: TGTGCCAGCAGCTTAGGAGGGGGCGCCTCCTACGAGCAGTACTTC. Protein sequence: CASSLGGGASYEQYF.

The rearrangement uses TRBV5-4 and TRBJ2-3; 9 nucleotides align to TRBD2. This CDR3 is built from 16 residues. From germline, CDR1 is SGHNT and CDR2 YYREEE (reference sequence). V shed 4 bases, J shed 5 bases, and the junction held 11 bases outside the gene matches. CDR3 bases: TGTGCCAGCAGCGTGGGGAGCGGGGGGCTGGAAGATACGCAGTATTTT. It specifies CASSVGSGGLEDTQYF.

The genes are TRBV10-1 and TRBJ2-7, with a tentative D call TRBD2 (6 bases). V shed 6 bases and J shed 6 bases, with 24 bases lying between them. CDR1 is WNHNN, CDR2 SYGVQD, per germline (reference sequence). This CDR3 is 16 amino acids long. CDR3 protein: CASRATPGAKSAEQYF. As DNA, the CDR3 is TGCGCCAGCAGAGCCACCCCGGGAGCAAAATCTGCCGAGCAGTACTTC.

CDR3 amino acids: CASSLAREDGYTF. Here the CDR3 DNA reads TGTGCCAGCAGTTTAGCCAGGGAGGATGGCTACACCTTC. The rearrangement joins TRBV28 to TRBJ1-2, with D perhaps TRBD1 (5 bases). Germline V gene lookup returns CDR1 MDHEN and CDR2 SYDVKM. The CDR3 contains 13 residues. Trimming left V 2 bases short and J 6 bases short, with 10 bases between.

The rearrangement uses TRBV9 and TRBJ1-3; 8 bases agree with TRBD1. V was clipped by 4 bases and J by 2 bases; unmatched bases: 5. Looked up from germline, CDR1 is SGDLS and CDR2 is YYNGEE. CDR3 length equals 15 residues. This chain's CDR3 is CASSPQGATGNTIYF. The DNA of the CDR3 is TGTGCCAGCAGCCCGCAGGGGGCCACTGGAAACACCATATATTTT. The entire variable domain, with the rest obtained from reference TRBV9 and TRBJ1-3, is as follows: DSGVTQTPKHLITATGQRVTLRCSPRSGDLSVYWYQQSLDQGLQFLIQYYNGEERAKGNILERFSAQQFPDLHSELNLSSLELGDSALYFCASSPQGATGNTIYFGEGSWLTVV.

The chain is built from TRBV19 and TRBJ2-3, with 8 nucleotides matching TRBD2. J gave up 4 bases and V 0 bases, and 6 bases lay outside the gene matches. Germline V gene data show CDR1 as LNHDA and CDR2 as SQIVND (reference sequence). This CDR3 has 16 residues. The DNA for the CDR3 is TGTGCCAGTAGTATAGATCGAAGCGGGAGAGCAGATACGCAGTATTTT. It is translated as CASSIDRSGRADTQYF.

The V and J genes are TRBV16 and TRBJ2-7; D gene uncertain. This CDR3 comprises 13 residues. With 0 bases removed from V and 2 bases from J, the gap between germline ends came to 5 bases. CDR1 KGHSY and CDR2 FQNENV come from the germline V gene. The CDR3 protein is CASSQSSPYEQYF. CDR3 DNA: TGTGCCAGCAGCCAATCGAGCCCCTACGAGCAGTACTTC.

V gene TRBV30 combines with J gene TRBJ1-6; no clear D gene. This CDR3 has 15 amino acids. Germline V gives CDR1 GTSNPN, CDR2 SVGIG (reference sequence). The V and J ends lost 1 base and 5 bases respectively, with 12 bases between them. In nucleotides, the CDR3 is TGTGCCTGGAGTGACGCCCCCGAGCATAATTCACCCCTCCACTTT. This sequence encodes CAWSDAPEHNSPLHF.

V and J are TRBV4-3 and TRBJ2-1; 9 nucleotides line up with TRBD1. CDR3 length: 13 residues. Per germline, CDR1 LGHNA and CDR2 YSLEER. Trimming removed 3 bases from V and 10 bases from J; junction bases left unmatched: 4. CDR3 nucleotides: TGCGCCAGCAGCCAGGGACAGGGACGGGAGCAGTTCTTC. Its translation is CASSQGQGREQFF.

J is TRBJ2-2 and V is TRBV13; D unresolved. This CDR3 contains 11 residues. Germline-derived CDR1 and CDR2 are PRHDT and FYEKMQ (reference sequence). Between the trimmed V and J ends, which lost 6 bases and 7 bases, there was a span of 6 bases. The CDR3 region has the DNA TGTGCCAGCAGTTCCATCGGGGAGCTGTTTTTT. It encodes CASSSIGELFF.

CDR3 nucleotide sequence: TGCGCCAGCAGTCCTAGGTCCGGGACAACTTACGAGCAGTACTTC. Amino acid sequence: CASSPRSGTTYEQYF. This chain links TRBV5-1 with TRBJ2-7, with TRBD1 as a possible D gene (6 bases). V gave up 5 bases and J gave up 4 bases, with 19 bases separating them. CDR3 size: 15 residues. Per the germline V gene, CDR1 is SGHRS and CDR2 is YFSETQ.

V is TRBV28 and J is TRBJ1-6; no clear D. The V end lost 3 bases, the J end lost 7 bases, and 10 bases lay between the germline ends. CDR3 length: 14 residues. Germline V CDR1 and CDR2: MDHEN, SYDVKM. The CDR3 DNA follows: TGTGCCAGCAGTTTGGCCAGGCAGAATTCACCCCTCCACTTT. Protein: CASSLARQNSPLHF.

This clone has a single count. CDR3 amino acids: CASSLTSGSWETQYF. The CDR3 DNA follows: TGTGCCAGCAGTTTAACTAGCGGGAGTTGGGAGACCCAGTACTTC. The genes are TRBV27 and TRBJ2-5; the match to TRBD2 covers 11 bases. The CDR3 runs 15 residues. Looked up from germline, CDR1 is MNHEY and CDR2 is SMNVEV (reference sequence). Germline trimming cut 2 bases from V and 5 bases from J; bases unmatched to any gene: 4.

The chain couples TRBV19 to TRBJ2-2; 9 positions match TRBD2. Germline CDR1 reads LNHDA; CDR2 reads SQIVND (reference sequence). The CDR3 spans 15 residues. The junction had 4 bases not matched to a gene; V was cut back by 3 bases and J by 5 bases. The CDR3 reads CASSMMAGGTGELFF. For the CDR3, the DNA is TGTGCCAGTAGTATGATGGCGGGAGGGACCGGGGAGCTGTTTTTT.

The rearrangement uses TRBV6-6 and TRBJ1-1; D might be TRBD1 (5 bases). CDR1 and CDR2 (germline): MNHNY, SVGAGI (reference sequence). This CDR3 has 11 amino acids. V dropped 5 bases and J dropped 5 bases, with 6 bases sitting between them. The CDR3 region is CASSHRTEAFF. CDR3 nucleotide sequence: TGTGCCAGCAGTCACAGGACTGAAGCTTTCTTT.